This T cell receptor beta chain was retrieved from a study of identical twins. After removal of 3 bases from V and 3 bases from J, the junction contained 9 bases not matched to a gene. CDR3 length: 15 residues. CDR1 is SQVTM, CDR2 ANQGSEA, per germline. TCRdb used MiXCR to reprocess the 5' RACE reads, holding one entry per CDR3 protein. The data contain 1.5 million to 2 million distinct CDR3 sequences, about 30% of them singletons. The chain carries TRBV29-1 and TRBJ2-7, with 9 bases lining up with TRBD1. The sequencing sample was made of cord blood. This sequence originates from a newborn girl in good health. This CDR3 reads CSVETGTGYRYEQYF. DNA of the CDR3: TGCAGCGTTGAGACCGGGACAGGGTATCGCTACGAGCAGTACTTC.